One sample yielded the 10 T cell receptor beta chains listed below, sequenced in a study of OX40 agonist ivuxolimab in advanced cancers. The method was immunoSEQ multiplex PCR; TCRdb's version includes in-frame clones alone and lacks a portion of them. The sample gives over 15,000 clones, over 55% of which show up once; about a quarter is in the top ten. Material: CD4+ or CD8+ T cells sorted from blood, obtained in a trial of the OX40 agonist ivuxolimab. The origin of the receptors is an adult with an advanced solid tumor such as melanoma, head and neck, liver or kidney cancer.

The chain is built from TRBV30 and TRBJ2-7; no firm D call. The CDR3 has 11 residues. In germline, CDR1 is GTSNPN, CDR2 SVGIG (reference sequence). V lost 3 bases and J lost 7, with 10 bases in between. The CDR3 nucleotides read TGTGCCTGGAGCCCAAACGGGGAGCAGTACTTC. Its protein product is CAWSPNGEQYF. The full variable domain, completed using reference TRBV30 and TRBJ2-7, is SQTIHQWPATLVQPVGSPLSLECTVEGTSNPNLYWYRQAAGRGLQLLFYSVGIGQISSEVPQNLSASRPQDRQFILSSKKLLLSDSGFYLCAWSPNGEQYFGPGTRLTVT.

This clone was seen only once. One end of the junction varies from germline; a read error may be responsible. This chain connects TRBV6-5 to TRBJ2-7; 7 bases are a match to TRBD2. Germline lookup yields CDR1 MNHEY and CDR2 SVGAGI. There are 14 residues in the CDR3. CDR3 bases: TGTGCCATCAGTGATGCGGGGGAGACCTACGAGCAGTACTTC. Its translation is CAISDAGETYEQYF.

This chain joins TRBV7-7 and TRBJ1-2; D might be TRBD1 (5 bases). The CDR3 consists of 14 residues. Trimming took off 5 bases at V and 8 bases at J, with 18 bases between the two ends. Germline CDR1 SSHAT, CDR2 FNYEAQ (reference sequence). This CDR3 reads CASSPIDRVRGYTF. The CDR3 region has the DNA TGTGCCAGCAGCCCAATCGACAGAGTCCGAGGCTACACCTTC.

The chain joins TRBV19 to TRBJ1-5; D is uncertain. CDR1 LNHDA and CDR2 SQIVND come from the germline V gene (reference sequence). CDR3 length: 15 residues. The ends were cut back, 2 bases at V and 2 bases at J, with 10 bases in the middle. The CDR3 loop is CASSILVLGNQPQHF. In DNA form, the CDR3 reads TGTGCCAGTAGTATACTGGTCTTAGGCAATCAGCCCCAGCATTTT. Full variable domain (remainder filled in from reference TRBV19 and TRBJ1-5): DGGITQSPKYLFRKEGQNVTLSCEQNLNHDAMYWYRQDPGQGLRLIYYSQIVNDFQKGDIAEGYSVSREKKESFPLTVTSAQKNPTAFYLCASSILVLGNQPQHFGDGTRLSIL.

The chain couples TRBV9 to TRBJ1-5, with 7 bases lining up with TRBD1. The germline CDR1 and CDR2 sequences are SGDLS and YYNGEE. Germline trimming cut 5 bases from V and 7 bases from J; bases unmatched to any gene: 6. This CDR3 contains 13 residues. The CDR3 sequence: CASSTGVGQPQHF. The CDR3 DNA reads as TGTGCCAGCAGTACAGGGGTCGGGCAGCCCCAGCATTTT. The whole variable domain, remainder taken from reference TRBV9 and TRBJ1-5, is DSGVTQTPKHLITATGQRVTLRCSPRSGDLSVYWYQQSLDQGLQFLIQYYNGEERAKGNILERFSAQQFPDLHSELNLSSLELGDSALYFCASSTGVGQPQHFGDGTRLSIL.

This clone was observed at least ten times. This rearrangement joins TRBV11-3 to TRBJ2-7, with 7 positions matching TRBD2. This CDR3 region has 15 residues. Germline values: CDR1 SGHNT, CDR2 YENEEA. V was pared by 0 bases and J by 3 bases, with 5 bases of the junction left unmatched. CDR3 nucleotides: TGTGCCAGCAGCTTAGAAATAGCGGGCAACTACGAGCAGTACTTC. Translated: CASSLEIAGNYEQYF.

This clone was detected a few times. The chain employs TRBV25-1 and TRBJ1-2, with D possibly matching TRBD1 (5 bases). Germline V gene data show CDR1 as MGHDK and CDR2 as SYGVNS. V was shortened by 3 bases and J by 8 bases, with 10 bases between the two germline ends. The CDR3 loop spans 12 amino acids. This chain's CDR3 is CASSETQGGYTF. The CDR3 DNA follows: TGTGCCAGCAGTGAGACCCAGGGCGGCTACACCTTC.

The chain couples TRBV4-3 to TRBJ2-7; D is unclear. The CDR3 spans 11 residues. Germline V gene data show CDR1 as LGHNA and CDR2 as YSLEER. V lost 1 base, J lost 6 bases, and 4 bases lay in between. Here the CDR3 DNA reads TGCGCCAGCAGCCAAGGCCCCGAGCAGTACTTC. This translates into CASSQGPEQYF.

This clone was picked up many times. The CDR3 DNA follows: TGTGCCAGCAGCTCTCGGAATTACGAGCAGTACTTC. Translating it yields CASSSRNYEQYF. This rearrangement joins TRBV7-9 to TRBJ2-7; D gene ambiguous. With 4 bases removed from V and 4 bases from J, the gap between germline ends came to 8 bases. The CDR3 length is 12 residues. CDR1 is SEHNR and CDR2 is FQNEAQ in the germline V gene (reference sequence).

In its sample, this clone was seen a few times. The CDR3 sequence is CASSLGVGTEAFF. CDR3 sequence (DNA): TGTGCCAGCAGCCTGGGAGTGGGCACTGAAGCTTTCTTT. The chain links TRBV11-3 to TRBJ1-1; the D is unclear. The CDR3 covers 13 residues. V was cut by 5 bases and J by 4 bases, with 11 bases left in between. The germline V gene has CDR1 SGHNT and CDR2 YENEEA.